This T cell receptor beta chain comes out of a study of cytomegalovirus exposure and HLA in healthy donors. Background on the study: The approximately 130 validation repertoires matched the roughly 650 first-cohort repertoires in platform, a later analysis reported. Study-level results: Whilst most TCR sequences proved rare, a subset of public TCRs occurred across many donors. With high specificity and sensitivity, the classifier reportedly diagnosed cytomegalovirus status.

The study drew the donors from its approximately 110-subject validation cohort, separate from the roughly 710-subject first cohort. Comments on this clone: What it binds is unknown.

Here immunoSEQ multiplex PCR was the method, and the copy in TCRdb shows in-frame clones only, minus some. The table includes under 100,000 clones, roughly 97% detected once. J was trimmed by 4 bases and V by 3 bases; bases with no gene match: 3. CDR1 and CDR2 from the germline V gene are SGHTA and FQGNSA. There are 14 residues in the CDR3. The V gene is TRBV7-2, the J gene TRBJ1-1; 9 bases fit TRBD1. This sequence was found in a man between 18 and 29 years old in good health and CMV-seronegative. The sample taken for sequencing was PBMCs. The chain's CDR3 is CASSLDRGVTEAFF. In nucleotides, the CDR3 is TGTGCCAGCAGCTTGGACAGGGGTGTCACTGAAGCTTTCTTT.